This TCR beta chain derives from a study of blood T cell repertoires in COVID-19. Study information: The samples span acute and convalescent COVID-19 from the United States, Italy and Spain. The cDNA or gDNA used as material had been derived from T cells, B-cell-depleted T cells, or PBMCs.

Original processing notes: Nucleated cell number was recorded as an estimate derived from reference gene primer amplification. Using immunoSEQ multiplex PCR, the repertoire was profiled, and TCRdb retains in-frame clones only, with some absent. V and J calls and clone size are given by that table; D and trimming were obtained from the DNA. Here the sample spans about 64,000 clones, around 80% being singletons. The Seattle patients, enrolled during active infection, were followed longitudinally. Germline values: CDR1 MNHEY, CDR2 SMNVEV (reference sequence). CDR3 length: 14 residues. The ends lost 6 bases at V and 4 bases at J; junction bases unmatched: 8.

Sequenced: peripheral blood. The chain uses TRBV27 and TRBJ1-1; 7 bases are shared with TRBD1. This TCR was sampled from a man in his sixties with COVID-19, enrolled during active disease. CDR3 DNA sequence: TGTGCCAGCAGAGATCCGGGACAGATCACTGAAGCTTTCTTT. Translated: CASRDPGQITEAFF.